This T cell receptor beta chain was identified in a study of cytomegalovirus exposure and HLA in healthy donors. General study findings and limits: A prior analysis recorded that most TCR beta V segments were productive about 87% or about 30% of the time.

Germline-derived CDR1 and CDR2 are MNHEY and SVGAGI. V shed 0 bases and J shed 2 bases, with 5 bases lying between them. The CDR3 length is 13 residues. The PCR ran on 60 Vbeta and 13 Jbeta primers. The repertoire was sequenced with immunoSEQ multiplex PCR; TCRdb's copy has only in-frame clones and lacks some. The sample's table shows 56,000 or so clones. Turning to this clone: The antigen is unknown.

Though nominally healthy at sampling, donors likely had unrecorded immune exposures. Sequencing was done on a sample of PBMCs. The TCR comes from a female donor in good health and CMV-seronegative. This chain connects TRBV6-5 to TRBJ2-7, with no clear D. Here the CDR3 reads CASSYSSTYEQYF. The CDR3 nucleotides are TGTGCCAGCAGTTACTCTAGCACCTACGAGCAGTACTTC.